The present entry profiles one T cell receptor (beta chain) with its context. Its cognate antigen is unknown. The data derive from a study of OX40 agonist ivuxolimab in advanced cancers. About the research overall: Partial responses occurred in Three dose-escalation patients, one with hepatocellular carcinoma and two with cutaneous melanoma. Study-wide results and caveats: Certain nonresponders additionally had low normalized T-cell clonal expansion. Among the lowest peripheral clonal expansion occurred in 0.1-3.0 mg/kg partial responders. In general, CD8+ T cells held more expanded clones than CD4+ did, on average.

Germline CDR1 and CDR2: LNHDA and SQIVND (reference sequence). This CDR3 spans 17 amino acids. The V end was cut by 3 bases, the J end by 6 bases, with 18 bases between. Assay used: immunoSEQ multiplex PCR; TCRdb lists only in-frame clones, some missing. The repertoire includes about 12,000 clones, around 86% of them detected once, and about 21% sits in the top ten. The source of this sequence is an adult with an advanced solid tumor such as melanoma, head and neck, liver or kidney cancer. The material was CD4+ or CD8+ T cells sorted from blood, obtained in a trial of the OX40 agonist ivuxolimab. The chain employs TRBV19 and TRBJ1-6; D might be TRBD1 (6 bases). CDR3 in amino acids: CASSMEQGITSNSPLHF. The CDR3 nucleotides read TGTGCCAGTAGTATGGAGCAGGGGATTACTTCTAATTCACCCCTCCACTTT.